The 15 T cell receptor beta chains in this list originate from one sample, sequenced in a study of blood T cell repertoires in COVID-19. Libraries were prepared by immunoSEQ multiplex PCR; TCRdb keeps only in-frame clonotypes and omits some of them. The sample holds 150,000 to 200,000 clones, more than 75% seen once. The material sequenced was peripheral blood. These receptors came from a human donor in a cohort sampled during active COVID-19.

The V gene is TRBV29-1, the J gene TRBJ2-1; maybe TRBD1 (5 bases). Germline assignment: CDR1 SQVTM and CDR2 ANQGSEA. This CDR3 has 12 residues. V gave up 3 bases and J gave up 4 bases, with 7 bases separating them. CDR3 in DNA: TGCAGCGTTGATAGACAGTACAATGAGCAGTTCTTC. It specifies CSVDRQYNEQFF.

At least ten counts were recorded for this clone. The rearrangement uses TRBV5-1 and TRBJ1-3, with 11 bases that match TRBD1. V trimming: 0 bases; J trimming: 2 bases; junction bases outside the gene matches: 4. Germline V gene data show CDR1 as SGHRS and CDR2 as YFSETQ. The CDR3 contains 17 residues. CDR3 in DNA: TGCGCCAGCAGCTTGGGGTGGACAGGGGGCCCTGGAAACACCATATATTTT. Translating it yields CASSLGWTGGPGNTIYF.

V gene TRBV7-2 combines with J gene TRBJ2-5, with 9 bases that match TRBD1. Per germline, CDR1 SGHTA and CDR2 FQGNSA. J gave up 5 bases and V 7 bases, and 8 bases lay outside the gene matches. The CDR3 is made up of 14 amino acids. CDR3 in amino acids: CASTEGQGIETQYF. CDR3 in DNA: TGTGCCAGCACGGAGGGACAGGGTATTGAGACCCAGTACTTC. Based on the CDR3 plus reference TRBV7-2 and TRBJ2-5, the full variable domain is GAGVSQSPSNKVTEKGKDVELRCDPISGHTALYWYRQSLGQGLEFLIYFQGNSAPDKSGLPSDRFSAERTGGSVSTLTIQRTQQEDSAVYLCASTEGQGIETQYFGPGTRLLVL.

CDR3 in amino acids: CAITERESRGEQFF. As DNA, the CDR3 is TGTGCCATCACCGAGCGGGAGTCCAGGGGTGAGCAGTTCTTC. The chain employs TRBV10-3 and TRBJ2-1; 8 bases match TRBD2. The germline CDR1 and CDR2 sequences are ENHRY and SYGVKD. Trimming cost V 7 bases and J 9 bases; bases outside gene matches: 11. The CDR3 is 14 residues long.

The chain has TRBV9 and TRBJ2-5, with D unresolved. CDR1 is SGDLS and CDR2 is YYNGEE in the germline V gene. The V and J ends lost 0 bases and 2 bases respectively, with 14 bases between them. The CDR3 runs 16 residues. In nucleotides, the CDR3 is TGTGCCAGCAGCGTAGGAGGTCTCGGTCTTCAAGAGACCCAGTACTTC. It specifies CASSVGGLGLQETQYF.

This clone was observed a handful of times. This sequence joins TRBV2 and TRBJ2-2; D is perhaps TRBD2 (6 bases). V shed 5 bases and J shed 3 bases, with 16 bases lying between them. Germline CDR1 SNHLY, CDR2 FYNNEI. CDR3 length equals 16 residues. CDR3 protein: CASSSEGSGYTGELFF. DNA of the CDR3: TGTGCCAGCAGTTCTGAGGGTAGCGGTTACACCGGGGAGCTGTTTTTT.

V gene TRBV14 combines with J gene TRBJ2-1, with 14 bases aligning to TRBD2. Germline trimming cut 4 bases from V and 3 bases from J; bases unmatched to any gene: 2. The CDR3 extends over 16 amino acids. Germline V lookup: CDR1 SGHDN, CDR2 FVKESK. CDR3 region: CASSRTSGGLYNEQFF. The CDR3 bases are TGTGCCAGCAGCCGGACTAGCGGGGGGCTCTACAATGAGCAGTTCTTC.

The rearrangement joins TRBV28 to TRBJ1-5, with D possibly TRBD1 on 5 matching bases. Per germline, CDR1 MDHEN and CDR2 SYDVKM. Between the trimmed V and J ends, which lost 11 bases and 4 bases, there was a span of 9 bases. This CDR3 has 11 amino acids. The CDR3 region has the DNA TGTGCCGTGGGGCCAAATCAGCCCCAGCATTTT. It translates to CAVGPNQPQHF.

The chain joins TRBV4-1 to TRBJ2-2; 10 bases align to TRBD1. J gave up 2 bases and V 4 bases, and 4 bases lay outside the gene matches. This CDR3 is built from 16 residues. Germline V gene data show CDR1 as MGHRA and CDR2 as YSYEKL. In DNA form, the CDR3 reads TGCGCCAGCAGCCTGGGGACAGGGGTTAACACCGGGGAGCTGTTTTTT. Translation: CASSLGTGVNTGELFF.

The table lists this clone with a few counts. This chain uses TRBV28 with TRBJ1-4, with D tentatively TRBD1 (5 bases). The CDR3 extends over 15 amino acids. Germline V gene lookup returns CDR1 MDHEN and CDR2 SYDVKM. V was trimmed by 4 bases and J by 3 bases, leaving 12 bases between them. CDR3 sequence: CASSYSQVSNEKLFF. The CDR3, as DNA: TGTGCCAGCAGTTACTCACAGGTCTCTAATGAAAAACTGTTTTTT.

V usage is TRBV3-1 (or the pseudogene TRBV3-2) and J usage is TRBJ1-6; the match to TRBD1 covers 7 bases. From germline, CDR1 is LGHDT and CDR2 YNNKEL (reference sequence). The CDR3 covers 15 residues. The V gene end was trimmed by 1 base and the J gene end by 5 bases; junction bases not matched to a gene: 2. This CDR3 is CASSQAGTDNSPLHF. In nucleotides, the CDR3 is TGTGCCAGCAGCCAAGCGGGGACAGATAATTCACCCCTCCACTTT.

This chain joins TRBV10-2 and TRBJ1-5, with D perhaps matching TRBD1 (5 bases). Trimming removed 0 bases from V and 1 base from J, with 13 bases in between. This CDR3 region has 17 residues. CDR1 is WSHSY and CDR2 is SAAADI in the germline V gene. In DNA, the CDR3 is TGCGCCAGCAGTGAGTCTTTTGGGGGAGGGAGCAATCAGCCCCAGCATTTT. This translates into CASSESFGGGSNQPQHF.

The chain employs TRBV28 and TRBJ1-2; maybe TRBD1 (5 bases). The CDR3 extends over 16 amino acids. Germline lookup yields CDR1 MDHEN and CDR2 SYDVKM. V was shortened by 6 bases and J by 4 bases, with 21 bases between the two germline ends. The DNA of the CDR3 is TGTGCCAGCAGCGACCGACAGCGGGGTTTAATCTATGGCTACACCTTC. It is translated as CASSDRQRGLIYGYTF.

V is TRBV18 and J is TRBJ1-1; TRBD1 matches 7 bases. The J segment lost 8 bases and the V segment lost 3 bases, leaving 6 bases of the junction unmatched. The CDR3 sequence is 13 residues long. CDR1 KGHSH and CDR2 LQKENI come from the germline V gene. CDR3 residues: CASSPQGGWEAFF. The CDR3 DNA reads TGTGCCAGCTCACCCCAAGGGGGCTGGGAAGCTTTCTTT.

The V and J genes are TRBV18 and TRBJ2-7; TRBD1 agrees at 8 bases. This CDR3 comprises 15 residues. V shed 1 base and J 5 bases; nucleotides not matched to a gene: 7. The germline gives CDR1 KGHSH, CDR2 LQKENI. CDR3 loop: CASSPLPQGANEQYF. DNA of the CDR3: TGTGCCAGCTCACCACTTCCTCAGGGGGCAAACGAGCAGTACTTC.